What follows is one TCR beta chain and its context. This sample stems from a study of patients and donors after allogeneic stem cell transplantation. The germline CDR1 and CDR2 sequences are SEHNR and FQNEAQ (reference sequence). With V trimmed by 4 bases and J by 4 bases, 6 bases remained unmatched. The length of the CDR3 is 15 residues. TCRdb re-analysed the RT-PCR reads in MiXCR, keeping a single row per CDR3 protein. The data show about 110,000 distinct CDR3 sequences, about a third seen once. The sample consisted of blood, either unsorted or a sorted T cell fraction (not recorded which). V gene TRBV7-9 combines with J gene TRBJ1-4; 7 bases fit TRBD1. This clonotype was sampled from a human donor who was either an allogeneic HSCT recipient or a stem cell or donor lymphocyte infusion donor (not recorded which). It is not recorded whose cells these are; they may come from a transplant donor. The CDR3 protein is CASSSRDSHNEKLFF. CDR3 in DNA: TGTGCCAGCAGCTCCCGGGACAGCCATAATGAAAAACTGTTTTTT. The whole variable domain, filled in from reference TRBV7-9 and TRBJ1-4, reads DTGVSQNPRHKITKRGQNVTFRCDPISEHNRLYWYRQTLGQGPEFLTYFQNEAQLEKSRLLSDRFSAERPKGSFSTLEIQRTEQGDSAMYLCASSSRDSHNEKLFFGSGTQLSVL.